The 16 T cell receptor beta chains below all came from one sample that was sequenced in a study of blood T cell repertoires in COVID-19. Data came from immunoSEQ multiplex PCR; TCRdb stores just in-frame clones and leaves some out. The sample holds 110,000 or so clones, roughly four fifths seen once. The sample comprised peripheral blood. Receptors originate from a human donor in a cohort sampled during active COVID-19.

The chain carries TRBV15 and TRBJ1-3; the D gene is possibly TRBD1 (6 bases). Trimming removed 8 bases from V and 0 bases from J, with 11 bases in between. The CDR3 has 14 amino acids. Germline-derived CDR1 and CDR2 are LNHNV and YYDKDF (reference sequence). The CDR3 coding sequence is TGTGCCACCGGGAGGGGGGGCTCTGGAAACACCATATATTTT. Translation: CATGRGGSGNTIYF. The full variable domain, rest sourced from reference TRBV15 and TRBJ1-3, is DAMVIQNPRYQVTQFGKPVTLSCSQTLNHNVMYWYQQKSSQAPKLLFHYYDKDFNNEADTPDNFQSRRPNTSFCFLDIRSPGLGDTAMYLCATGRGGSGNTIYFGEGSWLTVV.

This rearrangement joins TRBV4-2 to TRBJ1-5; no firm D call. The CDR3 spans 16 residues. Germline V gene data show CDR1 as LGHNA and CDR2 as YNFKEQ. Trimming left V 0 bases short and J 2 bases short, with 11 bases between. The CDR3 loop is CASSQDLQIGNQPQHF. For the CDR3, the DNA is TGTGCCAGCAGCCAAGATCTTCAGATTGGCAATCAGCCCCAGCATTTT.

The rearrangement links TRBV7-3 to TRBJ2-3; D is unclear. Germline V gene sequence: CDR1 SGHTA, CDR2 FQGTGA. V gave up 4 bases and J gave up 6 bases, with 14 bases separating them. There are 14 residues in the CDR3. CDR3 region: CASSSRPPRDTQYF. The CDR3 DNA reads as TGTGCCAGCAGCTCGCGTCCGCCCCGGGATACGCAGTATTTT.

This chain joins TRBV9 and TRBJ1-3, with D possibly matching TRBD1 (6 bases). Trimming cost V 0 bases and J 0 bases, with 16 bases left between them. The germline V gene encodes CDR1 SGDLS and CDR2 YYNGEE. This CDR3 is built from 18 residues. The CDR3 nucleotides are TGTGCCAGCAGCGTAGAGCCGGGACACGAGAGCTCTGGAAACACCATATATTTT. This codes for CASSVEPGHESSGNTIYF.

V usage is TRBV19 and J usage is TRBJ1-1; TRBD1 aligns across 7 bases. Germline assignment: CDR1 LNHDA and CDR2 SQIVND (reference sequence). Trimming cost V 8 bases and J 4 bases; bases outside gene matches: 10. The CDR3 loop spans 14 amino acids. The CDR3 spells CASSYRGLGTEAFF. CDR3 in DNA: TGTGCCAGTTCTTACAGGGGATTAGGCACTGAAGCTTTCTTT. Looking up the rest from reference TRBV19 and TRBJ1-1 gives the full variable domain: DGGITQSPKYLFRKEGQNVTLSCEQNLNHDAMYWYRQDPGQGLRLIYYSQIVNDFQKGDIAEGYSVSREKKESFPLTVTSAQKNPTAFYLCASSYRGLGTEAFFGQGTRLTVV.

The V gene is TRBV20-1, the J gene TRBJ1-2; D remains unclear. Germline loops: CDR1 DFQATT, CDR2 SNEGSKA (reference sequence). The V end lost 1 base, the J end lost 7 bases, and 7 bases lay between the germline ends. The CDR3 spans 11 residues. The CDR3 here is CSARGRAGYTF. CDR3 nucleotides: TGCAGTGCTAGAGGGAGAGCTGGCTACACCTTC.

J is TRBJ1-5 and V is TRBV28; TRBD1 matches 7 bases. The CDR3 extends over 13 amino acids. V was pared by 3 bases and J by 6 bases, with 2 bases of the junction left unmatched. Germline CDR1 is MDHEN and CDR2 is SYDVKM. CDR3 DNA: TGTGCCAGCAGTTTTAACAGGGGTCAGCCCCAGCATTTT. This translates into CASSFNRGQPQHF.

The chain is built from TRBV13 and TRBJ1-2, with 7 bases matching TRBD1. Germline CDR1 is PRHDT and CDR2 is FYEKMQ (reference sequence). This CDR3 is 13 amino acids long. V shed 3 bases and J 8 bases; nucleotides not matched to a gene: 6. CDR3 in amino acids: CASSLRGLGGYTF. CDR3 sequence (DNA): TGTGCCAGCAGCTTGAGGGGGCTTGGCGGCTACACCTTC.

The gene calls are TRBV2 and TRBJ1-1; D call uncertain. This CDR3 has 14 residues. Germline CDR1 SNHLY, CDR2 FYNNEI. The V end was cut by 4 bases, the J end by 1 base, with 10 bases between. The CDR3 spells CASSGRLTNTEAFF. For the CDR3, the DNA is TGTGCCAGCAGTGGTAGACTCACGAACACTGAAGCTTTCTTT.

The sample holds a few counts of this clone. The chain couples TRBV10-3 to TRBJ1-2, with D hard to call. Looked up from germline, CDR1 is ENHRY and CDR2 is SYGVKD. V lost 8 bases and J 6 bases, leaving 13 bases between the germline ends. CDR3 size: 12 residues. CDR3 coding DNA: TGTGCCATCTCTGGCGGTCAGCATGGCTACACCTTC. Translating gives CAISGGQHGYTF.

The chain employs TRBV12-3 or TRBV12-4 and TRBJ1-6, with TRBD1 matching over 11 bases. Trimming at V came to 8 bases and at J to 9 bases, leaving 0 bases not matched to a gene. The CDR3 runs 12 residues. CDR3 protein: CASGQGASPLHF. The CDR3 DNA is TGTGCCAGCGGACAGGGGGCTTCACCCCTCCACTTT.

V is TRBV30 and J is TRBJ2-7; perhaps TRBD1 as D (6 bases). Germline-derived CDR1 and CDR2 are GTSNPN and SVGIG (reference sequence). Trimming pared 3 bases from V and 5 bases from J, leaving 11 bases between. The CDR3 runs 12 residues. The CDR3: CAWRAGVHEQYF. The CDR3 DNA sequence: TGTGCCTGGAGAGCAGGGGTACACGAGCAGTACTTC.

This clone was seen only a few times. The chain links TRBV4-3 to TRBJ1-1; possible D gene TRBD1, 6 bases. The V end was cut by 5 bases, the J end by 3 bases, with 16 bases between. Germline-derived CDR1 and CDR2 are LGHNA and YSLEER. The CDR3 loop spans 15 amino acids. CDR3 DNA: TGCGCCAGCAGCGCAAGTGGACAGCTCGACACTGAAGCTTTCTTT. Amino acids: CASSASGQLDTEAFF.

The CDR3 DNA follows: TGTGCCACGCCCTCCGGGACACTTAACACTGAAGCTTTCTTT. It codes for CATPSGTLNTEAFF. This chain joins TRBV2 and TRBJ1-1; TRBD1 might be the D (6 bases). Trimming shortened V by 10 bases and J by 2 bases, and 17 bases separated the two germline ends. The germline V gene has CDR1 SNHLY and CDR2 FYNNEI. The CDR3 runs to 14 residues.

This chain links TRBV4-3 with TRBJ2-3; the D gene is possibly TRBD2 (6 bases). CDR3 length: 17 amino acids. From germline, CDR1 is LGHNA and CDR2 YSLEER. V gave up 0 bases and J gave up 8 bases, with 21 bases separating them. The CDR3 spells CASSQEISGGTRGTQYF. The DNA of the CDR3 is TGCGCCAGCAGCCAAGAAATTTCCGGGGGTACACGGGGTACGCAGTATTTT.

The sample holds a few counts of this clone. This rearrangement joins TRBV5-1 to TRBJ1-5, with TRBD1 matching 7 bases. The length of the CDR3 is 15 residues. Trimming took 0 bases from V and 4 from J; bases not matched to a gene: 4. CDR1 and CDR2 (germline): SGHRS, YFSETQ. In DNA, the CDR3 is TGCGCCAGCAGCTTGGGACAGGGCGGTAATCAGCCCCAGCATTTT. Translation gives CASSLGQGGNQPQHF.